Listed here are 16 T cell receptor beta chains from one sample, sequenced in a study of blood T cell repertoires in COVID-19. Clones were sequenced by immunoSEQ multiplex PCR, and TCRdb holds only the in-frame ones, with some missing. The repertoire holds 250,000 to 300,000 clones, roughly 85% seen once, with about 11% in the top ten. The sequenced sample consisted of peripheral blood. The receptors come from a woman in her 70s with acute or convalescent COVID-19.

The V and J genes are TRBV3-1 (or the pseudogene TRBV3-2) and TRBJ1-6; possible D gene TRBD1, 6 bases. Deletions cut 1 base from V and 9 bases from J, with 10 bases between. The CDR3 covers 14 residues. Germline loops: CDR1 LGHDT, CDR2 YNNKEL (reference sequence). This chain's CDR3 is CASSQVQGSSPLHF. As DNA, the CDR3 is TGTGCCAGCAGCCAAGTACAGGGAAGTTCACCCCTCCACTTT.

The rearrangement uses TRBV11-1 and TRBJ2-1, with unresolved D. V was shortened by 4 bases and J by 6 bases, with 10 bases between the two germline ends. CDR3 length: 13 amino acids. Germline lookup yields CDR1 SGHAT and CDR2 FQDESV (reference sequence). The CDR3 here is CASSSWAGNEQFF. For the CDR3, the DNA is TGTGCCAGCAGCTCCTGGGCCGGCAATGAGCAGTTCTTC.

The gene calls are TRBV19 and TRBJ2-1; TRBD1 might be the D (6 bases). This CDR3 is 14 amino acids long. Trimming left V 3 bases short and J 7 bases short, with 13 bases between. CDR1 and CDR2 (germline): LNHDA, SQIVND (reference sequence). The CDR3 loop reads CASSIQTGWNEQFF. DNA for the CDR3: TGTGCCAGTAGTATTCAAACAGGGTGGAATGAGCAGTTCTTC. Together with reference TRBV19 and TRBJ2-1, the CDR3 gives the full variable domain: DGGITQSPKYLFRKEGQNVTLSCEQNLNHDAMYWYRQDPGQGLRLIYYSQIVNDFQKGDIAEGYSVSREKKESFPLTVTSAQKNPTAFYLCASSIQTGWNEQFFGPGTRLTVL.

The V call is TRBV7-9, the J call TRBJ1-6; 9 positions match TRBD1. The CDR3 consists of 16 residues. With 3 bases clipped from V and 10 bases from J, the junction kept 10 bases outside the gene matches. Germline V gives CDR1 SEHNR, CDR2 FQNEAQ (reference sequence). The CDR3 reads CASSLDTGGAGSPLHF. CDR3 coding DNA: TGTGCCAGCAGCTTGGACACAGGGGGCGCGGGATCACCCCTCCACTTT.

This chain connects TRBV18 to TRBJ2-1; the D gene is possibly TRBD1 (5 bases). Germline V gene sequence: CDR1 KGHSH, CDR2 LQKENI. The V end was cut by 8 bases, the J end by 5 bases, with 16 bases between. There are 14 residues in the CDR3. The CDR3 region is CASTLGRANNEQFF. CDR3 nucleotide sequence: TGTGCCAGCACCCTGGGCAGGGCGAACAATGAGCAGTTCTTC.

The J gene is TRBJ2-3, the V gene TRBV5-4; TRBD1 is a possible D gene (5 bases). This CDR3 comprises 15 residues. Trimming took 0 bases from V and 6 from J, leaving 14 bases between them. Per the germline V gene, CDR1 is SGHNT and CDR2 is YYREEE (reference sequence). The CDR3 spells CASSLEGQRADTQYF. The CDR3 nucleotides are TGTGCCAGCAGCTTGGAGGGGCAACGGGCCGATACGCAGTATTTT. Looking up the rest from reference TRBV5-4 and TRBJ2-3 gives the full variable domain: ETGVTQSPTHLIKTRGQQVTLRCSSQSGHNTVSWYQQALGQGPQFIFQYYREEENGRGNFPPRFSGLQFPNYSSELNVNALELDDSALYLCASSLEGQRADTQYFGPGTRLTVL.

This clone showed up just once. For the CDR3, the DNA is TGTGCCAGCAGTGAGGGGACAGGCTACGAGCAGTACTTC. It yields the protein CASSEGTGYEQYF. This chain links TRBV2 with TRBJ2-7; 8 nucleotides align to TRBD1. This CDR3 has 13 residues. V lost 3 bases to trimming and J lost 3 bases; unmatched junction nucleotides: 1. Germline V gene data show CDR1 as SNHLY and CDR2 as FYNNEI.

The chain is built from TRBV5-1 and TRBJ2-1; 16 bases agree with TRBD2. The germline CDR1 and CDR2 sequences are SGHRS and YFSETQ. The V gene end was trimmed by 4 bases and the J gene end by 0 bases; junction bases not matched to a gene: 7. The CDR3 length is 19 residues. The CDR3 here is CASSGPGTSGGASYNEQFF. DNA of the CDR3: TGCGCCAGCAGCGGTCCCGGGACTAGCGGGGGGGCCTCCTACAATGAGCAGTTCTTC.

This clone was seen only a few times. The genes are TRBV7-8 and TRBJ2-3; TRBD2 agrees at 8 bases. Germline CDR1 SGHVS, CDR2 FQNEAQ. J was trimmed by 6 bases and V by 1 base; bases with no gene match: 0. This CDR3 spans 13 amino acids. The CDR3 sequence: CASSLGLADTQYF. The CDR3 nucleotides read TGTGCCAGCAGCTTAGGACTAGCGGATACGCAGTATTTT.

The V and J genes are TRBV3-1 (or the pseudogene TRBV3-2) and TRBJ1-6; D remains ambiguous. Germline V gene sequence: CDR1 LGHDT, CDR2 YNNKEL (reference sequence). The CDR3 covers 16 residues. V shed 1 base and J shed 2 bases, with 9 bases lying between them. The CDR3 coding sequence is TGTGCCAGCAGCCAAGGAGTTCGGGCCTATAATTCACCCCTCCACTTT. Translation gives CASSQGVRAYNSPLHF.

The chain links TRBV6-8 to TRBJ1-2; D not resolved. This CDR3 has 13 amino acids. Trimming shortened V by 11 bases and J by 4 bases, and 17 bases separated the two germline ends. The germline V gene has CDR1 MNHGY and CDR2 SAAAGT. CDR3 amino acids: CARPSKGGYGYTF. CDR3 coding DNA: TGTGCCCGCCCATCCAAGGGAGGCTATGGCTACACCTTC.

On this clone itself: The same CDR3 can be traced to other DNA sequences in this sample. This sequence joins TRBV5-1 and TRBJ2-3; weak D call: TRBD1 (6 bases). CDR1 is SGHRS, CDR2 YFSETQ, per germline. V was cut by 3 bases and J by 1 base, with 6 bases left in between. The CDR3 has 13 amino acids. The DNA of the CDR3 is TGCGCCAGCAGCTCAGGGGGCACAGATACGCAGTATTTT. It translates to CASSSGGTDTQYF.

V usage is TRBV29-1 and J usage is TRBJ1-1, with D perhaps TRBD1 (6 bases). The V gene's germline CDR1 is SQVTM and CDR2 ANQGSEA. This CDR3 has 12 amino acids. V gave up 4 bases and J gave up 9 bases, with 15 bases separating them. CDR3 amino acids: CSVGGPFPKAFF. CDR3 DNA sequence: TGCAGCGTTGGGGGGCCGTTTCCGAAAGCTTTCTTT.

This clone was seen a handful of times. This chain uses TRBV10-3 with TRBJ2-6, with D possibly being TRBD1 (6 bases). With 3 bases removed from V and 0 bases from J, the gap between germline ends came to 15 bases. The CDR3 contains 18 residues. Germline CDR1 and CDR2: ENHRY and SYGVKD. Here the CDR3 DNA reads TGTGCCATCAGTGATTCACAGGGAAAAAACTCTGGGGCCAACGTCCTGACTTTC. Residues: CAISDSQGKNSGANVLTF.

The chain combines TRBV12-5 with TRBJ1-2; the D is unclear. Germline CDR1 reads LGHNT; CDR2 reads FRNRAP. This CDR3 is built from 14 residues. V shed 3 bases and J shed 6 bases, with 14 bases lying between them. CDR3 loop: CASGFPPLLDGYTF. CDR3 nucleotides: TGTGCTAGTGGTTTCCCCCCATTACTGGATGGCTACACCTTC.

This rearrangement joins TRBV6-5 to TRBJ1-1; no reliable D call. The CDR3 has 16 residues. The V end lost 2 bases, the J end lost 2 bases, and 15 bases lay between the germline ends. From germline, CDR1 is MNHEY and CDR2 SVGAGI. DNA of the CDR3: TGTGCCAGCAGTTACGTTCAGGTTTCGGCCAACACTGAAGCTTTCTTT. Amino acid sequence: CASSYVQVSANTEAFF.